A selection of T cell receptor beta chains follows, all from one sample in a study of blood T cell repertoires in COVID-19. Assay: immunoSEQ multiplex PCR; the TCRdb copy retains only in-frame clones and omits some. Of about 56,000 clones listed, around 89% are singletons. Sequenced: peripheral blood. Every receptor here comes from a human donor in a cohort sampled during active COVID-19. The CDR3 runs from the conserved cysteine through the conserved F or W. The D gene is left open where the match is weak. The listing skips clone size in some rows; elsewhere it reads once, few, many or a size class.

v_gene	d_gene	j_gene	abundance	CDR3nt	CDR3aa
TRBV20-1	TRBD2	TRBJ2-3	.	TGCAGTGCTAGTGACCGACTAGCGTCTAGCACAGATACGCAGTATTTT	CSASDRLASSTDTQYF
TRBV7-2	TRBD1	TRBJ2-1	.	TGTGCCAGCAGCTTAGTCGGGACAGGGGGCTCCAATGAGCAGTTCTTC	CASSLVGTGGSNEQFF
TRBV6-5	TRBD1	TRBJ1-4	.	TGTGCCAGCAGCCGTACAGGGGTGCCAAATGAAAAACTGTTTTTT	CASSRTGVPNEKLFF
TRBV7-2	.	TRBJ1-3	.	TGTGCCAGCAGCTTAATGGCTACAGGGCCTGGAAACACCATATATTTT	CASSLMATGPGNTIYF
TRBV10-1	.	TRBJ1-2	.	TGCGCCAGCAGTGAGCGGGGGGCGCAGGACTATGGCTACACCTTC	CASSERGAQDYGYTF
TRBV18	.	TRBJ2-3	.	TGTGCCAGCTCACCCTTCTCCACAGATACGCAGTATTTT	CASSPFSTDTQYF
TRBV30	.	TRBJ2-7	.	TGTGCCTGGAGGGACAACAGCTACGAGCAGTACTTC	CAWRDNSYEQYF
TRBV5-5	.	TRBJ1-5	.	TGTGCCAGCAGCTTCGACAGTTATCAGCCCCAGCATTTT	CASSFDSYQPQHF
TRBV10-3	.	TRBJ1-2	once	TGTGCCATCAGGGGCAACTATGGCTACACCTTC	CAIRGNYGYTF
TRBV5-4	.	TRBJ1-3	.	TGTGCCAGCAGCTCTCCCGGAAACACCATATATTTT	CASSSPGNTIYF
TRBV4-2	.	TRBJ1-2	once	TGTGCCAGCAGCCAAGATTTGGCAGGGAAAGGCTACACCTTC	CASSQDLAGKGYTF
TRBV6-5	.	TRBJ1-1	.	TGTGCCAGCAGCCCGGACAATTCGCGGAAACGAGCTTTCTTT	CASSPDNSRKRAFF
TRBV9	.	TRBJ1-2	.	TGTGCCAGCAGCGCACCCGGGACACCCAACTATGGCTACACCTTC	CASSAPGTPNYGYTF
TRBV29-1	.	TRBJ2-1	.	TGCAGCGTTCGAGGGATGGGGAGGGGGAATGAGCAGTTCTTC	CSVRGMGRGNEQFF
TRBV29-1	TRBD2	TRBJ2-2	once	TGCAGCGTTGTGGAGCGGGGGATGAACACCGGGGAGCTGTTTTTT	CSVVERGMNTGELFF
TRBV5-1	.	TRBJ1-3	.	TGCGCCAGCAGCTTGCCCGGTACGGTTGGAAACACCATATATTTT	CASSLPGTVGNTIYF
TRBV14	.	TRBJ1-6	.	TGTGCCAGCTCGCCTCACAGCAATAATTCACCCCTCCACTTT	CASSPHSNNSPLHF
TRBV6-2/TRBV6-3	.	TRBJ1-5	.	TGTGCCAGCAGTCGCGGAAATAGCAATCAGCCCCAGCATTTT	CASSRGNSNQPQHF
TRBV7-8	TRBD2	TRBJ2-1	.	TGTGCCAGCAGCTTTGATAGCGGGGGGGCCTCGTGGGCTGAGCAGTTCTTC	CASSFDSGGASWAEQFF
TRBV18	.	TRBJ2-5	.	TGTGCCAGCTCACCTCCGGGTCTTCTGGAGACCCAGTACTTC	CASSPPGLLETQYF
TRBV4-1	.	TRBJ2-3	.	TGCGCCAGCAGCCAAGGAGCGGGCACAGATACGCAGTATTTT	CASSQGAGTDTQYF
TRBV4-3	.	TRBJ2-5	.	TGCGCCAGCAGCCAAGATCCCACAGGTGAAGGGACCCAGTACTTC	CASSQDPTGEGTQYF
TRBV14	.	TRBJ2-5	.	TGTGCCAGCAGCCAAGCGGAGACCCAGTACTTC	CASSQAETQYF
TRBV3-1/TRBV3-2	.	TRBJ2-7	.	TGTGCCAGCAGCCAAGGTTCGCCGGGCTCCTACGAGCAGTACTTC	CASSQGSPGSYEQYF
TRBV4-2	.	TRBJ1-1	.	TGTGCCAGCCTCCGCGGGGGGGGCACTGAAGCTTTCTTT	CASLRGGGTEAFF
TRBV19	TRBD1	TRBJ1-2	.	TGTGCCAGTACCCCGGAGGGGGCGTCGAACTATGGCTACACCTTC	CASTPEGASNYGYTF
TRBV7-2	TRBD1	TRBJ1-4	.	TGTGCCAGCAGCCCACAGGGGAGTCGTGAAAAACTGTTTTTT	CASSPQGSREKLFF
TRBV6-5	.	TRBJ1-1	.	TGTGCCAGCAGTTGGACAGTGAACACTGAAGCTTTCTTT	CASSWTVNTEAFF
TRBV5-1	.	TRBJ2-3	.	TGCGCCAGCAGCTTGGTACAGGGCCGCACAGATACGCAGTATTTT	CASSLVQGRTDTQYF